Shown below are 5 T cell receptor beta chains from a single sample sequenced in a study of vaccination effects on CD4 cells after COVID-19. Prior to sequencing, the ViraFEST assay stimulated PBMC with viral peptide pools, which expanded the antigen-specific CD4+ T cells. A 10-day culture period preceded the isolation of CD4+ T cells. Either the mRNA-1273 or the BNT162b2 vaccine was given to participants as two doses. Their target antigens are unknown. Only in-frame clones appear in the TCRdb table, and some are missing; sequencing was by immunoSEQ multiplex PCR. The sample holds tens of thousands of clones, roughly three quarters seen once. The sequencing used CD4+ T cells from PBMCs cultured with HCoV-OC43 spike peptides, collected after COVID-19 vaccination. Subset specified: HCoV-OC43 spike overlapping peptide pool stimulation. The receptor source for this set is a human donor who received a COVID-19 vaccine.

The chain carries TRBV30 and TRBJ1-1; D gene unclear. CDR1 and CDR2 from the germline V gene are GTSNPN and SVGIG (reference sequence). The ends were cut back, 0 bases at V and 2 bases at J, with 22 bases in the middle. This CDR3 contains 18 residues. The CDR3 sequence: CAWSVPWGRALNNTEAFF. The CDR3 bases are TGTGCCTGGAGTGTACCCTGGGGTCGGGCCCTGAACAACACTGAAGCTTTCTTT.

The V and J genes are TRBV7-6 and TRBJ1-1; a possible D gene is TRBD1 (5 bases). Trimming stripped 5 bases from V and 1 base from J, with 11 bases between. Germline CDR1 and CDR2: SGHVS and FNYEAQ. There are 14 residues in the CDR3. CDR3 coding DNA: TGTGCCAGCAGCCCAGGGTTAAGGAACACTGAAGCTTTCTTT. Translating gives CASSPGLRNTEAFF.

This rearrangement joins TRBV19 to TRBJ2-2; TRBD2 might be the D (6 bases). V was cut by 7 bases and J by 8 bases, with 14 bases left in between. This CDR3 is built from 13 residues. CDR1 is LNHDA and CDR2 is SQIVND in the germline V gene (reference sequence). Here the CDR3 reads CASTRLGGGELFF. For the CDR3, the DNA is TGTGCCAGTACTCGGTTGGGGGGTGGGGAGCTGTTTTTT. Full variable domain (remainder filled in from reference TRBV19 and TRBJ2-2): DGGITQSPKYLFRKEGQNVTLSCEQNLNHDAMYWYRQDPGQGLRLIYYSQIVNDFQKGDIAEGYSVSREKKESFPLTVTSAQKNPTAFYLCASTRLGGGELFFGEGSRLTVL.

This chain links TRBV7-3 with TRBJ2-1; no clear D gene. CDR1 SGHTA and CDR2 FQGTGA come from the germline V gene. This CDR3 spans 15 amino acids. V shed 0 bases and J shed 4 bases, with 10 bases lying between them. CDR3: CASSLTPSLYNEQFF. The CDR3, as DNA: TGTGCCAGCAGCTTAACGCCCTCCCTGTACAATGAGCAGTTCTTC.

This clone is a singleton in its sample. This chain connects TRBV7-8 to TRBJ1-3; D unclear. The V gene's germline CDR1 is SGHVS and CDR2 FQNEAQ. V lost 5 bases and J lost 0, with 8 bases in between. The CDR3 totals 14 residues. The CDR3, as DNA: TGTGCCAGCAGCAACTGGGACTCTGGAAACACCATATATTTT. It specifies CASSNWDSGNTIYF.